This T cell receptor beta chain is drawn from a study of cytomegalovirus exposure and HLA in healthy donors. Notes on the study in general: According to a later analysis, donors in an Asian-associated ancestry cluster reportedly had fewer N-insertions than the approximately 720-donor mean. Reportedly, HLA-A and HLA-B alleles of most subjects were accurately predicted from TCR beta.

PCR primers comprised 60 Vbeta and 13 Jbeta primers. TCRdb's table, derived via immunoSEQ multiplex PCR, lists solely in-frame clones and lacks some. The repertoire has 100,000 to 150,000 clones, about 74% of them found once; the top ten carry roughly 6.3%. The CDR3 is 12 amino acids. The V and J ends lost 2 bases and 7 bases respectively, with 6 bases between them. From germline, CDR1 is SGHVS and CDR2 FQNEAQ. As to this clone: No antigen is known for it.

The clonotype was recovered from a woman in her 50s in good health and CMV-seropositive. This chain links TRBV7-8 with TRBJ1-3; D uncertain. The sequenced material came from PBMCs. The CDR3 loop is CASSLSFNTIYF. In DNA, the CDR3 is TGTGCCAGCAGCTTATCGTTTAACACCATATATTTT.